The T cell receptor beta chain under discussion was sequenced for a study of cytomegalovirus exposure and HLA in healthy donors. Study at large: From HLA-typed donors, an early data release held about 92 million unique TCRs. Genotyping showed around 80% of fewer than 500 donors falling in the Caucasian-associated ancestry cluster. Study-wide results and limits: Further analysis was carried out later, and it showed several of the most significant clusters appearing linked to common viral pathogens. In a later analysis, V- and J-gene trimming of beta chains associated with a DCLRE1C missense variant, replicated independently.

This clone has just one count. Antigen: not known. Trimming pared 2 bases from V and 2 bases from J, leaving 10 bases between. This CDR3 spans 14 amino acids. The PCR ran on 60 Vbeta and 13 Jbeta primers. Clones were read by immunoSEQ multiplex PCR, and TCRdb kept only the in-frame ones, dropping some. The sample includes over 200,000 clones, 70% to 85% of them seen just once. Sequences were obtained from PBMCs. The sequence came from a male donor in good health and CMV-seronegative. This sequence joins TRBV23-1 and TRBJ2-7; TRBD1 might be the D (6 bases). TRBV23-1 carries the ORF label, with uncertain function. The CDR3 DNA reads TGCGCCAGCAGTCAAAAGGACAGTACCTACGAGCAGTACTTC. This encodes CASSQKDSTYEQYF.